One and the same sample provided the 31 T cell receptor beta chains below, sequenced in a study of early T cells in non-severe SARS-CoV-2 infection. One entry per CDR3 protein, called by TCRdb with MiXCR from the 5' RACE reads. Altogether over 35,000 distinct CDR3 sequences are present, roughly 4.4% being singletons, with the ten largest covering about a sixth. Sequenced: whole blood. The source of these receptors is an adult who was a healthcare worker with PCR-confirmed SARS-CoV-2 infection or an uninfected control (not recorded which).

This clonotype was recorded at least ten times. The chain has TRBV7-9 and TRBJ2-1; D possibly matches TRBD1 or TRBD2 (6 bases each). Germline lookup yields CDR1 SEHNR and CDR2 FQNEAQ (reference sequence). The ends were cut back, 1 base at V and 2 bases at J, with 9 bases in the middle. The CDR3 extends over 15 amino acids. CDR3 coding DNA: TGTGCCAGCAGCTTAGAGGGGGGACCCTACAATGAGCAGTTCTTC. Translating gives CASSLEGGPYNEQFF.

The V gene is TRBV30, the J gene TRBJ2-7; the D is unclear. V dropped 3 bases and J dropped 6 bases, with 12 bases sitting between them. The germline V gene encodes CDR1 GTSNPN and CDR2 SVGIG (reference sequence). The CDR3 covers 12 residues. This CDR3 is CAWSYLSGEQYF. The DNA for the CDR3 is TGTGCCTGGAGCTACCTCTCAGGCGAGCAGTACTTC.

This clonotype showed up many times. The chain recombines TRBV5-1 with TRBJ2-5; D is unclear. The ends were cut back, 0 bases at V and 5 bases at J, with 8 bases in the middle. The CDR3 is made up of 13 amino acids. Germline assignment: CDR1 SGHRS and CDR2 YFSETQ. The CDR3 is CASSLVAEETQYF. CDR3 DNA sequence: TGCGCCAGCAGCTTGGTAGCTGAGGAGACCCAGTACTTC.

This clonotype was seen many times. CDR3: CASSTGGADYNEQFF. For the CDR3, the DNA is TGTGCCAGCAGCACCGGGGGGGCAGATTACAATGAGCAGTTCTTC. The V call is TRBV7-3, the J call TRBJ2-1, with 8 bases identical to TRBD2. The CDR3 consists of 15 residues. Germline V gene lookup returns CDR1 SGHTA and CDR2 FQGTGA. Losses at the gene ends were 5 bases for V and 4 bases for J; bases not matched to a gene: 7.

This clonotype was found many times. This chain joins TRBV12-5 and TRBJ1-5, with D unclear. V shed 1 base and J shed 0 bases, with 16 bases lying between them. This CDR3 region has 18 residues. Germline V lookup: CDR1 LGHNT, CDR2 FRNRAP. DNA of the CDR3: TGTGCTAGTGGTTTGGACCTGACCGAGGCCTATAGCAATCAGCCCCAGCATTTT. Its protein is CASGLDLTEAYSNQPQHF. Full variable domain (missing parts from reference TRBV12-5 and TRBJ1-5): DARVTQTPRHKVTEMGQEVTMRCQPILGHNTVFWYRQTMMQGLELLAYFRNRAPLDDSGMPKDRFSAEMPDATLATLKIQPSEPRDSAVYFCASGLDLTEAYSNQPQHFGDGTRLSIL.

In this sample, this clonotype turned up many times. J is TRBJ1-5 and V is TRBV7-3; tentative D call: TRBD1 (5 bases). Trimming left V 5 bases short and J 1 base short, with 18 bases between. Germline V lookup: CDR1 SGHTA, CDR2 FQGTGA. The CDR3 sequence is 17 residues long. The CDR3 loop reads CASSAPGTGLSNQPQHF. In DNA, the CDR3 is TGTGCCAGCAGCGCTCCGGGCACAGGTCTAAGCAATCAGCCCCAGCATTTT.

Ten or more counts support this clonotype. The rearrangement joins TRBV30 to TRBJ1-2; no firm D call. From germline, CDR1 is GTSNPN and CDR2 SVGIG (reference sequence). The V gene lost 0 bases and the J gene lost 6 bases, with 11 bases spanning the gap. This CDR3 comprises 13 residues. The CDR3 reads CAWSVNGWDGYTF. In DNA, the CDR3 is TGTGCCTGGAGTGTAAACGGTTGGGATGGCTACACCTTC.

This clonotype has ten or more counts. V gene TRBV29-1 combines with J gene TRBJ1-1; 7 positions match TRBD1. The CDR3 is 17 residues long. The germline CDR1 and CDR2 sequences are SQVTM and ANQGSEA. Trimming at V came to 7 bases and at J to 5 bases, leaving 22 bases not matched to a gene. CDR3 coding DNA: TGCAGCGCCGCTACGTGGACAGGACGCCTGGGGACTACTGAAGCTTTCTTT. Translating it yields CSAATWTGRLGTTEAFF.

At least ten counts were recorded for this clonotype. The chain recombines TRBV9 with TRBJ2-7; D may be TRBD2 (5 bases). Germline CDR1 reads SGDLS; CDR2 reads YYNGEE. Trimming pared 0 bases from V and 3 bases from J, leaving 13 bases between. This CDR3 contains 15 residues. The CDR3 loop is CASSVGPDSIYEQYF. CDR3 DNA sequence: TGTGCCAGCAGCGTAGGACCGGACTCCATCTACGAGCAGTACTTC.

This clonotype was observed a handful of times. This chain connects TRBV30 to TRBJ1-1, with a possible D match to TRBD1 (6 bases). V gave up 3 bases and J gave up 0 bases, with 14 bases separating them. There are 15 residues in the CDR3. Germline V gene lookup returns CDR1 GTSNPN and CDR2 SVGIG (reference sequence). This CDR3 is CAWSPSGGLNTEAFF. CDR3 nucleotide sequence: TGTGCCTGGAGCCCGTCGGGGGGGCTGAACACTGAAGCTTTCTTT.

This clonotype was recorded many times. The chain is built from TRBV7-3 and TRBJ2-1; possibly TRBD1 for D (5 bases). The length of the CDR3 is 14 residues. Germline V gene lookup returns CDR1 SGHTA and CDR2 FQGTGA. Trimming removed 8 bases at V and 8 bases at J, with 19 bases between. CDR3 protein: CASSRWGGRDEQFF. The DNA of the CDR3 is TGTGCCAGCTCCCGTTGGGGCGGCCGGGATGAGCAGTTCTTC.

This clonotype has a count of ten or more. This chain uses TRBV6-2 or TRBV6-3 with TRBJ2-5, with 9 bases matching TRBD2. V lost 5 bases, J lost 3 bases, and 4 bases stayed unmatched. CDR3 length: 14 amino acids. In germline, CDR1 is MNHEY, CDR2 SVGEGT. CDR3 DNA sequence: TGTGCCAGCAGTACGAAGCGGGGGGAAGAGACCCAGTACTTC. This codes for CASSTKRGEETQYF.

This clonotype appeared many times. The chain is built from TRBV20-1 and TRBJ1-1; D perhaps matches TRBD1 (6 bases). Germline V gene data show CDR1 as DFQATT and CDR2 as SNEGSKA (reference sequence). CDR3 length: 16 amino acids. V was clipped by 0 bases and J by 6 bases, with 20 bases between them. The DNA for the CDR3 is TGCAGTGCTAGAGATCCCACAGGGAAGGTTTCCGCTGAAGCTTTCTTT. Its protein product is CSARDPTGKVSAEAFF.

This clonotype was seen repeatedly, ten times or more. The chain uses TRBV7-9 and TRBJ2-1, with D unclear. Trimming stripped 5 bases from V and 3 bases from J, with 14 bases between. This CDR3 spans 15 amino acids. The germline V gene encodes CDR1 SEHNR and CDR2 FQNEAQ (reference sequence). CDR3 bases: TGTGCCAGCAGCCCTTTAGGGATTTACTACAATGAGCAGTTCTTC. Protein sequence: CASSPLGIYYNEQFF.

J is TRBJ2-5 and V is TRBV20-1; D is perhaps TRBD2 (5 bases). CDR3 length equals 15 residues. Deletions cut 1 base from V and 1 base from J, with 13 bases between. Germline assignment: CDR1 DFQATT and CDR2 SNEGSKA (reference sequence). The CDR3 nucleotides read TGCAGTGCTAGAGCTGTGAGCGGCACCCAAGAGACCCAGTACTTC. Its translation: CSARAVSGTQETQYF.

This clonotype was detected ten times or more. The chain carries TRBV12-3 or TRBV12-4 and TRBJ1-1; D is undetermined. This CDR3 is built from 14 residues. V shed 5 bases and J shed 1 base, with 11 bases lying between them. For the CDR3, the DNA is TGTGCCAGCAGTCACCTGAGGTGGAACACTGAAGCTTTCTTT. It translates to CASSHLRWNTEAFF.

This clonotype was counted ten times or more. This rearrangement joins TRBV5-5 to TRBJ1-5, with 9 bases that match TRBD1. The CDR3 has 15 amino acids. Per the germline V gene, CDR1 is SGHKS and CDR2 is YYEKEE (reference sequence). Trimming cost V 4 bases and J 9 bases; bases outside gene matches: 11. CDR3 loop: CASSLVPGQGRPQHF. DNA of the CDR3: TGTGCCAGCAGCCTCGTCCCGGGACAGGGTCGGCCCCAGCATTTT. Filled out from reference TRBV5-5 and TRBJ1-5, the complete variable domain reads DAGVTQSPTHLIKTRGQQVTLRCSPISGHKSVSWYQQVLGQGPQFIFQYYEKEERGRGNFPDRFSARQFPNYSSELNVNALLLGDSALYLCASSLVPGQGRPQHFGDGTRLSIL.

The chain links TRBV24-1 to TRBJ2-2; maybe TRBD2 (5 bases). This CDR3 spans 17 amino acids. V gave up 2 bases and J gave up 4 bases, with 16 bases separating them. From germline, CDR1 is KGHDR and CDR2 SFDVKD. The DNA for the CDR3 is TGTGCCACCAGTGATTCTACTAGTCCTGACTTCACCGGGGAGCTGTTTTTT. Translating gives CATSDSTSPDFTGELFF.

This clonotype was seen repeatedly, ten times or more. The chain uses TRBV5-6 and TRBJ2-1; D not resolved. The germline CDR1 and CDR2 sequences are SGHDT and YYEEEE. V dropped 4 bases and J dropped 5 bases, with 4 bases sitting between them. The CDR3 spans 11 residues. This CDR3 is CASSRDNEQFF. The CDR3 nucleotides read TGTGCCAGCAGCAGGGACAATGAGCAGTTCTTC. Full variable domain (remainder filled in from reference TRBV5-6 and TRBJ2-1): DAGVTQSPTHLIKTRGQQVTLRCSPKSGHDTVSWYQQALGQGPQFIFQYYEEEERQRGNFPDRFSGHQFPNYSSELNVNALLLGDSALYLCASSRDNEQFFGPGTRLTVL.

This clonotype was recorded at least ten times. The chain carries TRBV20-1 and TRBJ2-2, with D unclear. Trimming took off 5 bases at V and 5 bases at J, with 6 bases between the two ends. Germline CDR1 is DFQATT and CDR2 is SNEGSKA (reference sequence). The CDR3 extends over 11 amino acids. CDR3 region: CSAPATGELFF. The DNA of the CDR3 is TGCAGTGCTCCTGCAACCGGGGAGCTGTTTTTT.

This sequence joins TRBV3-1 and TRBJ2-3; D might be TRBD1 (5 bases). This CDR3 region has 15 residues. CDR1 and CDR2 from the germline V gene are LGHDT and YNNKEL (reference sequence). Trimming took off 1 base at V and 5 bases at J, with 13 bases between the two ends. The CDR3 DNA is TGTGCCAGCAGCCAAGTCGGGCAGGGATTAGATACGCAGTATTTT. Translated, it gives CASSQVGQGLDTQYF.

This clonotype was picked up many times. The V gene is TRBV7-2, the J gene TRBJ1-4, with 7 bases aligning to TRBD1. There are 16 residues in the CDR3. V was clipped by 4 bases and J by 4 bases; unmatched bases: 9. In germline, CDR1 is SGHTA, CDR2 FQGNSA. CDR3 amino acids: CASSSRLRDSNEKLFF. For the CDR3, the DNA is TGTGCCAGCAGCTCCCGTCTCCGGGACAGTAATGAAAAACTGTTTTTT.

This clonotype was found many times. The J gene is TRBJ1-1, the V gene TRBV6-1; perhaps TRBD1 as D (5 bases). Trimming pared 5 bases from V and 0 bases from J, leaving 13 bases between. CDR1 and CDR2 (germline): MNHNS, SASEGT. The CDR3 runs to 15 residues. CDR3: CASSLQEGMNTEAFF. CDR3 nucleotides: TGTGCCAGCAGTCTACAGGAGGGGATGAACACTGAAGCTTTCTTT.

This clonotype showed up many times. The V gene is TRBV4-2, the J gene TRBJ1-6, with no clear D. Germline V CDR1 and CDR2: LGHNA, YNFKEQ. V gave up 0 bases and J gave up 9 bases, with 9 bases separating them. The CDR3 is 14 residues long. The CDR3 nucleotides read TGTGCCAGCAGCCAAGAGTCGGCGGTTTCACCCCTCCACTTT. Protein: CASSQESAVSPLHF.

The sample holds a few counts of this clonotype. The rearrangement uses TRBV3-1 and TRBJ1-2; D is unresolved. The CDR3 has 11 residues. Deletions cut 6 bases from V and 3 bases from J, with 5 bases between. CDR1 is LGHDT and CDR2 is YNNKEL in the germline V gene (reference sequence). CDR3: CASSRDYGYTF. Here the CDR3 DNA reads TGTGCCAGCAGTCGGGACTATGGCTACACCTTC.

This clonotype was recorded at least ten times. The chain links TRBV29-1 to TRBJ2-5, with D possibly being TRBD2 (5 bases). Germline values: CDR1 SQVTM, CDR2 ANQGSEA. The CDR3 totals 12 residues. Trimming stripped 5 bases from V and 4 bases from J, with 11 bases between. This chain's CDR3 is CSVHSGLETQYF. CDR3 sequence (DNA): TGCAGCGTTCACTCGGGGTTAGAGACCCAGTACTTC.

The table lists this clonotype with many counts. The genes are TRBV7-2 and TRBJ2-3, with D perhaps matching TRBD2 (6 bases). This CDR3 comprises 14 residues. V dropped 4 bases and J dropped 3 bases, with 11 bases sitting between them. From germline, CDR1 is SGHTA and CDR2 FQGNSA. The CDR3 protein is CASSSVTRTDTQYF. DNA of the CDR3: TGTGCCAGCAGCTCCGTGACTAGGACAGATACGCAGTATTTT.

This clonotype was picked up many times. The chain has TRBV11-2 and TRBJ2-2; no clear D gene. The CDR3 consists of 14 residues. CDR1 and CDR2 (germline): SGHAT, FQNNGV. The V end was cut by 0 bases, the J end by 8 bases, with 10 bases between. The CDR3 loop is CASSLEILEGELFF. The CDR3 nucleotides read TGTGCCAGCAGCTTAGAAATTTTAGAAGGGGAGCTGTTTTTT.

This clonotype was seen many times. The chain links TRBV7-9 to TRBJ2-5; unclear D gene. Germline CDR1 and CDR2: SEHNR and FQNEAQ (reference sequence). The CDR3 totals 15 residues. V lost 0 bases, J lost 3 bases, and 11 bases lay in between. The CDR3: CASSLAAGLKETQYF. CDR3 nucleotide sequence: TGTGCCAGCAGCTTAGCGGCAGGCCTGAAAGAGACCCAGTACTTC.

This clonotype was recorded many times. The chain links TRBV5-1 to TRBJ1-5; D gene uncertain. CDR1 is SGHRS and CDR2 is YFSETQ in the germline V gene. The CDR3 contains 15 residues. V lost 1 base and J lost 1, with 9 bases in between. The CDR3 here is CASSLLGLSNQPQHF. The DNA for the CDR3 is TGCGCCAGCAGCTTGTTAGGGCTGAGCAATCAGCCCCAGCATTTT.

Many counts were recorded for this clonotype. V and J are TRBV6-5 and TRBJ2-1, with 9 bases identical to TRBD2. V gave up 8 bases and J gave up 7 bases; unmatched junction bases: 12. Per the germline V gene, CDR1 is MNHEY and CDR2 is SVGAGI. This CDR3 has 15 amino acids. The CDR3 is CASGLGAGGRNEQFF. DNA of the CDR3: TGTGCCAGCGGCTTGGGTGCGGGGGGGCGGAATGAGCAGTTCTTC.